This TCR beta chain was identified during a study of identical twins. This clonotype was found a few times. TCRdb fed the 5' RACE reads into MiXCR, producing one record per CDR3 protein. The data hold 400,000 to 550,000 distinct CDR3 sequences, with approximately 24% observed a single time. The CDR3 is made up of 16 amino acids. The germline V gene encodes CDR1 SGHTA and CDR2 FQGTGA. Between the trimmed V and J ends, which lost 5 bases and 2 bases, there was a span of 17 bases. Each donor (without exception) was a healthy Caucasian. This sample also belongs to another study, concerning T cells expressing NK-cell markers.

The genes are TRBV7-3 and TRBJ2-3; maybe TRBD2 (7 bases). Sequencing input: CD4+ T cells sorted from blood. The clonotype was recovered from a woman younger than 30 in good health. The CDR3 DNA reads TGTGCCAGCAGCCCCAGGGGAGCGGGGCACACAGATACGCAGTATTTT. Its protein is CASSPRGAGHTDTQYF.